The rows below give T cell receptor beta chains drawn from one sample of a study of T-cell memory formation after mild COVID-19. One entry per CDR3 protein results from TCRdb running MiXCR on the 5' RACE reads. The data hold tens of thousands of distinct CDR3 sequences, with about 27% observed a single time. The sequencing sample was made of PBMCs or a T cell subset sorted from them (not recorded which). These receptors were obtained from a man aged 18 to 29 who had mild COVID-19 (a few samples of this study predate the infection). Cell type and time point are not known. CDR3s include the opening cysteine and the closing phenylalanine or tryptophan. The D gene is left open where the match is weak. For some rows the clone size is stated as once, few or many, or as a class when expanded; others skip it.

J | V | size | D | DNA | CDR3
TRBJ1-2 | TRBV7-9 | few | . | TGTGCCAGCAGCTTAGAGGAAGGGCTCGGGGATGGCTACACCTTC | CASSLEEGLGDGYTF
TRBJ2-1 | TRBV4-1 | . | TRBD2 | TGCGCCAGCAGCCAAGATCCGGTGCTAGCGGGGGCCTGGAGCTCCTACAATGAGCAGTTCTTC | CASSQDPVLAGAWSSYNEQFF
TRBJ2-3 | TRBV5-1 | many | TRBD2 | TGCGCCAGCAGCCCAAGACTAGCGGGGAGCACAGATACGCAGTATTTT | CASSPRLAGSTDTQYF
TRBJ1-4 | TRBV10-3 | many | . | TGTGCCATCAGTGAGTCGACGCGGCACCCGTGGATTGAAAAACTGTTTTTT | CAISESTRHPWIEKLFF
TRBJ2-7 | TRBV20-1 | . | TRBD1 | TGCAGTGCTAGAGATGCCACAGGGGGCTCCTACGAGCAGTACTTC | CSARDATGGSYEQYF
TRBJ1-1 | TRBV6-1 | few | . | TGTGCCAGCAGTGGGGCAGGGTTAGGATGGACTGAAGCTTTCTTT | CASSGAGLGWTEAFF
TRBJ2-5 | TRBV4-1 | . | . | TGCGCCAGCAGCCAAGATTCGGGGGCCCTTCGAGAGACCCAGTACTTC | CASSQDSGALRETQYF
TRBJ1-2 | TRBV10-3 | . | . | TGTGCCATCAGTGAGTCAGATTGGGATGGCTACACCTTC | CAISESDWDGYTF
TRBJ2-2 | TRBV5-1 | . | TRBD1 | TGCGCCAGCAGCCCACGGACAGGGGACACCGGGGAGCTGTTTTTT | CASSPRTGDTGELFF
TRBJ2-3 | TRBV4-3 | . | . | TGCGCCAGCAGCCGAGGGGAATTAGCAGATACGCAGTATTTT | CASSRGELADTQYF
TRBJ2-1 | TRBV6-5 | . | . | TGTGCCAGCAGATCAACACCCCGGGCTGCAGTTGAGCAGTTCTTC | CASRSTPRAAVEQFF
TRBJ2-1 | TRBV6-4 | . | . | TGTGCCAGCAGTGACAGGGGGGATTACAATGAGCAGTTCTTC | CASSDRGDYNEQFF
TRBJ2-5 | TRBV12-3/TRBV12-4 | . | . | TGTGCCAGCAGTTTAGACACGTCAGGGTGGGAGACCCAGTACTTC | CASSLDTSGWETQYF
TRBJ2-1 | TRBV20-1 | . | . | TGCAGCTCTAGGGGGGAAAGTTTCTACAATGAGCAGTTCTTC | CSSRGESFYNEQFF
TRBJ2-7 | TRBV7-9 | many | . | TGTGCCAGCAGGTCCGCGGAGTGGAGCTCCTACGAGCAGTACTTC | CASRSAEWSSYEQYF
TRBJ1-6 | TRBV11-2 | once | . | TGTGCCAGCAGCTTAGTTGCCGGGGGTTTTAATTCACCCCTCCACTTT | CASSLVAGGFNSPLHF
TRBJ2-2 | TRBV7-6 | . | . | TGTGCCAGCAGCGCAGGGGAAGGGGTCACGAACACCGGGGAGCTGTTTTTT | CASSAGEGVTNTGELFF
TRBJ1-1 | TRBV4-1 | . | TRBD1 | TGCGCCAGCAGCCAGAACAGGGGCAGCACTGAAGCTTTCTTT | CASSQNRGSTEAFF
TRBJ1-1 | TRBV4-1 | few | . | TGCGCCAGCAGCCAGTACAGGAACACTGAAGCTTTCTTT | CASSQYRNTEAFF
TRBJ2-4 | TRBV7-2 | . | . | TGTGCCAGCAGCTCGGGACGGATTAAAAACATTCAGTACTTC | CASSSGRIKNIQYF
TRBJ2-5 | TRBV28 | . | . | TGTGCCAGCAGTTTCGTGGGGGGCGCGAAAGAGACCCAGTACTTC | CASSFVGGAKETQYF
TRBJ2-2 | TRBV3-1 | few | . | TGTGCCAGCAGCCAAGTTGTCAACCGGAACACCGGGGAGCTGTTTTTT | CASSQVVNRNTGELFF
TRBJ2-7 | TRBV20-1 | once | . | TGCAGTGCTAGTGGGGTGGGAACCCCCTACGAGCAGTACTTC | CSASGVGTPYEQYF
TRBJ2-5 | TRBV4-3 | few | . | TGCGCCAGCAGCCCCCGGACGGGGGACCCCGAGACCCAGTACTTC | CASSPRTGDPETQYF
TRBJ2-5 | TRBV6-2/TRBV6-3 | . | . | TGTGCCAGCAGTTACCGAGCCTGGGAGACCCAGTACTTC | CASSYRAWETQYF
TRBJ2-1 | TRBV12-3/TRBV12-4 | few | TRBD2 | TGTGCCAGCAGTTTTCGGGGGGATTCATACAATGAGCAGTTCTTC | CASSFRGDSYNEQFF
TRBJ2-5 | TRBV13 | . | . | TGTGCCAGCAGCCTAGCGTACCAAGAGACCCAGTACTTC | CASSLAYQETQYF
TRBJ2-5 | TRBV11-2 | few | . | TGTGCCACCGAGGGGGGAGGAGAAGAGACCCAGTACTTC | CATEGGGEETQYF
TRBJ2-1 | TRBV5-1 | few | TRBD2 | TGCGCCAGCAGCAGGGCGTTACTAGCGTCGCACAATGAGCAGTTCTTC | CASSRALLASHNEQFF
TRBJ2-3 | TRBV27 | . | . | TGTGCCAGCAGTTTAGACGGGTCGGCAGATACGCAGTATTTT | CASSLDGSADTQYF
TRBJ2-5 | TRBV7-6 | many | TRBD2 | TGTGCCAGCAGCTTAGAGGCGGGGGGGCCCCTGGAGACCCAGTACTTC | CASSLEAGGPLETQYF
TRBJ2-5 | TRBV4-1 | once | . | TGCGCCAGCAGCCAAGTAGGGGGCGGACTAGCACAAGAGACCCAGTACTTC | CASSQVGGGLAQETQYF
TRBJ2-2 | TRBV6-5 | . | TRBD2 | TGTGCCAGCAGTCGGGAGGGGACTAGCTCTCTGCCTGGGGACACCGGGGAGCTGTTTTTT | CASSREGTSSLPGDTGELFF
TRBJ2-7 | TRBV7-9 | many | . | TGTGCCAGCAGTACCGGGACACCCTACGAGCAGTACTTC | CASSTGTPYEQYF
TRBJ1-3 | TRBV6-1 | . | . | TGTGCCAGCAGTGACGGGCCCTACTCTGGAAACACCATATATTTT | CASSDGPYSGNTIYF
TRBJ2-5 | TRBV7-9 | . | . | TGTGCCAGCAGCCCTGGGGGGCGTGGGCTCGAAGAGACCCAGTACTTC | CASSPGGRGLEETQYF
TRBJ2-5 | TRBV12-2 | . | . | TGTGCAAGTCGCAAACGCACTGGGGGTCTAGCGGGGGGCCGAGAGGAGACCCAGTACTTC | CASRKRTGGLAGGREETQYF
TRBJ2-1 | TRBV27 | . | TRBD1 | TGTGCCAGCCGAACAGGGGGCAATGAGCAGTTCTTC | CASRTGGNEQFF
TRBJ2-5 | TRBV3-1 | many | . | TGTGCCAGCAGCCAAGATAACACTATTCAAGAGACCCAGTACTTC | CASSQDNTIQETQYF
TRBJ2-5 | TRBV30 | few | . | TGTGCCTGGAGTGTGGGATCTGGGAAGGAGACCCAGTACTTC | CAWSVGSGKETQYF
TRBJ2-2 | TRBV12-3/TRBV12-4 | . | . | TGTGCCAGCAGTTTCAGGGCCACCGGGGAGCTGTTTTTT | CASSFRATGELFF
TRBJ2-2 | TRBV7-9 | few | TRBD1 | TGTGCCAGCAGTCGAACCGGGACAGGGCCCGAAGGGAACACCGGGGAGCTGTTTTTT | CASSRTGTGPEGNTGELFF
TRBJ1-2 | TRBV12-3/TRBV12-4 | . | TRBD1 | TGTGCCAGCAGTGACACCGGGACAGAGCGCTATGGCTACACCTTC | CASSDTGTERYGYTF
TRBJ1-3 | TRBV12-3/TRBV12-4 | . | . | TGTGCCAGCAGTTTGAACCTTGACATCTCTGGAAACACCATATATTTT | CASSLNLDISGNTIYF
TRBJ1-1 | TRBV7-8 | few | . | TGTGCCAGCAGTTCCAGAGCAGGGGTGAACACTGAAGCTTTCTTT | CASSSRAGVNTEAFF
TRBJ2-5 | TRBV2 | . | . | TGTGCCAGCAGTACGGGACACCCCTGGGAGACCCAGTACTTC | CASSTGHPWETQYF
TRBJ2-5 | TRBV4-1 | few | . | TGCGCCAGCAGCCGCCCTCCAGCACCGGGAGAGACCCAGTACTTC | CASSRPPAPGETQYF
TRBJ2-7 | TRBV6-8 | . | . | TGTGCCAGCGGCACGCACCCTCGGGGGTCCCCCTACGAGCAGTACTTC | CASGTHPRGSPYEQYF
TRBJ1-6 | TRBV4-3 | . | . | TGCGCCAGCAGCCCCCACTACCAGGGGCGGGTACCCCTCCACTTT | CASSPHYQGRVPLHF
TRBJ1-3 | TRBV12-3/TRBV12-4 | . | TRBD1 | TGTGCCAGCAGTTTAAGGGGACAGAGAAACACCATATATTTT | CASSLRGQRNTIYF
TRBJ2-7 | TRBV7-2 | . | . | TGTGCCAGCAGCTCGGGGGGCTTTTACGAGCAGTACTTC | CASSSGGFYEQYF
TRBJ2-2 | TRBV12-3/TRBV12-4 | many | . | TGTGCCAGCCTAGAGGACACCGGGGAGCTGTTTTTT | CASLEDTGELFF
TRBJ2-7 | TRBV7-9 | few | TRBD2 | TGTGCCAGCACCGCGAACGGGCTAGCGGGGGGAGGATACGAGCAGTACTTC | CASTANGLAGGGYEQYF